The 22 T cell receptor beta chains below all came from one sample that was sequenced in a study of cytomegalovirus exposure and HLA in healthy donors. Vbeta (60) and Jbeta (13) primers were used in the PCR. Measured with immunoSEQ multiplex PCR; TCRdb has only the in-frame clones, and not every one. The table includes fewer than 200,000 clones, approximately 81% detected once. Input material: PBMCs. The receptors here all came from a man between 18 and 35 years old in good health and CMV-seropositive.

The chain links TRBV6-5 to TRBJ2-7, with a possible D match to TRBD1 (6 bases). V was cut by 7 bases and J by 10 bases, with 14 bases left in between. Germline V lookup: CDR1 MNHEY, CDR2 SVGAGI. CDR3 length: 11 amino acids. Here the CDR3 reads CASTQGGYQYF. The DNA of the CDR3 is TGTGCCAGCACCCAAGGGGGTTATCAGTACTTC.

The genes are TRBV7-3 and TRBJ2-2, with 9 bases aligning to TRBD2. The junction had 9 bases not matched to a gene; V was cut back by 0 bases and J by 7 bases. CDR3 length equals 17 residues. Germline loops: CDR1 SGHTA, CDR2 FQGTGA. CDR3 in amino acids: CASSLTGGGGPNGELFF. The CDR3 DNA is TGTGCCAGCAGCTTAACGGGCGGGGGGGGCCCGAACGGGGAGCTGTTTTTT.

The rearrangement links TRBV11-2 to TRBJ1-4, with D perhaps matching TRBD1 (5 bases). CDR1 is SGHAT and CDR2 is FQNNGV in the germline V gene. Trimming shortened V by 3 bases and J by 5 bases, and 16 bases separated the two germline ends. The CDR3 totals 16 residues. The CDR3 is CASSFQSKGANEKLFF. CDR3 nucleotides: TGTGCCAGCAGCTTCCAATCGAAAGGGGCGAATGAAAAACTGTTTTTT.

The rearrangement joins TRBV19 to TRBJ2-1, with a tentative D call TRBD2 (6 bases). V was trimmed by 7 bases and J by 3 bases, leaving 13 bases between them. Per the germline V gene, CDR1 is LNHDA and CDR2 is SQIVND (reference sequence). The CDR3 loop spans 14 amino acids. Here the CDR3 reads CASTTGRDYNEQFF. Written as DNA, the CDR3 is TGTGCCAGTACTACCGGGAGAGACTACAATGAGCAGTTCTTC.

CDR3 residues: CASSAPGHLQETQYF. CDR3 in DNA: TGTGCCAGCAGTGCGCCGGGACACCTACAAGAGACCCAGTACTTC. The chain has TRBV25-1 and TRBJ2-5, with D possibly TRBD1 on 6 matching bases. The CDR3 covers 15 residues. Trimming removed 4 bases from V and 2 bases from J, with 14 bases in between. Germline V lookup: CDR1 MGHDK, CDR2 SYGVNS.

This chain links TRBV6-1 with TRBJ1-5; D is undetermined. Germline V gene sequence: CDR1 MNHNS, CDR2 SASEGT. This CDR3 has 13 amino acids. V shed 5 bases and J shed 9 bases, with 14 bases lying between them. The CDR3 spells CASSREGVGPQHF. CDR3 sequence (DNA): TGTGCCAGCAGTCGGGAGGGAGTAGGGCCCCAGCATTTT.

This clone was counted a single time. This rearrangement joins TRBV30 to TRBJ2-5; 11 nucleotides line up with TRBD1. The CDR3 consists of 15 residues. The J segment lost 4 bases and the V segment lost 1 base, leaving 5 bases of the junction unmatched. CDR1 is GTSNPN and CDR2 is SVGIG in the germline V gene (reference sequence). CDR3 residues: CAWSGGQGVVETQYF. The CDR3 bases are TGTGCCTGGAGTGGGGGACAGGGGGTAGTAGAGACCCAGTACTTC. Using reference TRBV30 and TRBJ2-5 for the parts outside the CDR3, the full variable domain is SQTIHQWPATLVQPVGSPLSLECTVEGTSNPNLYWYRQAAGRGLQLLFYSVGIGQISSEVPQNLSASRPQDRQFILSSKKLLLSDSGFYLCAWSGGQGVVETQYFGPGTRLLVL.

Here the CDR3 reads CASSPLTGDQPQHF. Written as DNA, the CDR3 is TGTGCCAGCTCACCCTTGACAGGGGATCAGCCCCAGCATTTT. The chain recombines TRBV18 with TRBJ1-5; 8 nucleotides line up with TRBD1. In germline, CDR1 is KGHSH, CDR2 LQKENI. V gave up 3 bases and J gave up 5 bases; unmatched junction bases: 3. The CDR3 has 14 amino acids.

As regards this clone: The junction and the germline gene differ at one end; a read error may be behind it. This rearrangement joins TRBV4-2 to TRBJ2-5, with 13 bases that match TRBD2. Germline CDR1 LGHNA, CDR2 YNFKEQ. CDR3 length: 15 amino acids. In nucleotides, the CDR3 is TGTGCCAGCACTCCCGGGACTAGCGGGGAAGAGGCCCAGTACTTC. Its protein product is CASTPGTSGEEAQYF.

The chain uses TRBV15 and TRBJ1-5; D is perhaps TRBD1 (5 bases). The CDR3 has 14 residues. Trimming shortened V by 7 bases and J by 0 bases, and 10 bases separated the two germline ends. Per germline, CDR1 LNHNV and CDR2 YYDKDF (reference sequence). CDR3 DNA: TGTGCCACCAAGGGGCCGGATAGCAATCAGCCCCAGCATTTT. It yields the protein CATKGPDSNQPQHF.

This clone was seen just once. V is TRBV19 and J is TRBJ1-5; no clear D gene. Germline CDR1 and CDR2: LNHDA and SQIVND (reference sequence). The CDR3 is made up of 11 amino acids. V was clipped by 4 bases and J by 6 bases, with 4 bases between them. The CDR3 bases are TGTGCCAGTAGTAACGGTCAGCCCCAGCATTTT. Its translation: CASSNGQPQHF. The variable domain in full, completed from reference TRBV19 and TRBJ1-5, reads DGGITQSPKYLFRKEGQNVTLSCEQNLNHDAMYWYRQDPGQGLRLIYYSQIVNDFQKGDIAEGYSVSREKKESFPLTVTSAQKNPTAFYLCASSNGQPQHFGDGTRLSIL.

This chain connects TRBV5-6 to TRBJ1-3; a possible D gene is TRBD1 (6 bases). The CDR3 runs 15 residues. Germline lookup yields CDR1 SGHDT and CDR2 YYEEEE. V was trimmed by 4 bases and J by 2 bases, leaving 13 bases between them. CDR3 in DNA: TGTGCCAGCAGCAGCGTCAGGGGCCCTGGAAACACCATATATTTT. The encoded protein is CASSSVRGPGNTIYF.

The V and J genes are TRBV6-1 and TRBJ1-5; perhaps TRBD1 as D (6 bases). V was pared by 6 bases and J by 3 bases, with 15 bases between. The CDR3 covers 15 residues. Germline values: CDR1 MNHNS, CDR2 SASEGT. CDR3 coding DNA: TGTGCCAGCAGAAACAGGGAAGGGCCCAATCAGCCCCAGCATTTT. Translated, it gives CASRNREGPNQPQHF.

The chain combines TRBV5-1 with TRBJ1-1; no firm D call. This CDR3 spans 13 amino acids. The V end lost 7 bases, the J end lost 1 base, and 11 bases lay between the germline ends. Germline V gene data show CDR1 as SGHRS and CDR2 as YFSETQ. CDR3: CASDEGGNTEAFF. For the CDR3, the DNA is TGCGCCAGCGACGAGGGAGGGAACACTGAAGCTTTCTTT.

Turning to this clone: Because the CDR3's place on the DNA is in doubt, the DNA is left out and the CDR3 is given as listed by TCRdb. The chain carries TRBV6-1 and TRBJ2-7; no check of the table's D call, TRBD1, against the DNA was made. Germline loops: CDR1 MNHNS, CDR2 SASEGT. Counting both end residues, the CDR3 totals 11 amino acids. CDR3 region: CAIPVGAGAYF.

The V and J genes are TRBV9 and TRBJ2-7, with 14 bases lining up with TRBD2. V shed 0 bases, J shed 2 bases, and the junction held 4 bases outside the gene matches. The CDR3 runs 17 residues. Germline loops: CDR1 SGDLS, CDR2 YYNGEE. The CDR3 region is CASSVGGTSGGTYEQYF. In DNA, the CDR3 is TGTGCCAGCAGCGTAGGGGGGACTAGCGGGGGAACCTACGAGCAGTACTTC.

V and J are TRBV14 and TRBJ1-2, with a tentative D call TRBD1 (5 bases). The CDR3 is made up of 15 amino acids. The germline V and J ends were trimmed by 0 bases and 5 bases, with 13 bases remaining between them. Per germline, CDR1 SGHDN and CDR2 FVKESK. This CDR3 is CASSQDPRGEYGYTF. Here the CDR3 DNA reads TGTGCCAGCAGCCAAGATCCCCGGGGGGAGTATGGCTACACCTTC.

J is TRBJ1-1 and V is TRBV5-1, with 10 bases lining up with TRBD1. The CDR3 has 16 residues. Germline assignment: CDR1 SGHRS and CDR2 YFSETQ. Germline trimming cut 4 bases from V and 0 bases from J; bases unmatched to any gene: 6. As DNA, the CDR3 is TGCGCCAGCAGCCACGGGACAGGGGCTATGAACACTGAAGCTTTCTTT. Translated: CASSHGTGAMNTEAFF.

Remarks on this clone: The same CDR3 is also encoded by other DNA sequences in this sample. The genes are TRBV2 and TRBJ1-5; D uncertain. Trimming took off 8 bases at V and 2 bases at J, with 10 bases between the two ends. This CDR3 is 13 amino acids long. The germline gives CDR1 SNHLY, CDR2 FYNNEI. CDR3 in amino acids: CASSGGRNQPQHF. The CDR3 region has the DNA TGTGCCAGCTCGGGTGGTCGCAATCAGCCCCAGCATTTT.

The chain couples TRBV10-1 to TRBJ2-3; D remains unclear. Germline V gene sequence: CDR1 WNHNN, CDR2 SYGVQD (reference sequence). The CDR3 runs 16 residues. V lost 0 bases, J lost 1 base, and 11 bases lay in between. The CDR3 reads CASSESSRPGTDTQYF. CDR3 bases: TGCGCCAGCAGTGAGTCATCCAGGCCGGGCACAGATACGCAGTATTTT.

The chain couples TRBV9 to TRBJ1-3; D is possibly TRBD1 (5 bases). V gave up 1 base and J gave up 2 bases, with 7 bases separating them. Germline values: CDR1 SGDLS, CDR2 YYNGEE. The CDR3 is 14 residues long. The CDR3 DNA follows: TGTGCCAGCAGCGTATCAGGGACTGGAAACACCATATATTTT. It specifies CASSVSGTGNTIYF.

This clone has only one observation. The chain employs TRBV6-1 and TRBJ2-3; TRBD1 might be the D (6 bases). There are 14 residues in the CDR3. V was pared by 8 bases and J by 4 bases, with 16 bases between. The V gene's germline CDR1 is MNHNS and CDR2 SASEGT. The CDR3 DNA follows: TGTGCCAGCGGCCCAGGGGTCCTTTCAGATACGCAGTATTTT. The encoded protein is CASGPGVLSDTQYF.